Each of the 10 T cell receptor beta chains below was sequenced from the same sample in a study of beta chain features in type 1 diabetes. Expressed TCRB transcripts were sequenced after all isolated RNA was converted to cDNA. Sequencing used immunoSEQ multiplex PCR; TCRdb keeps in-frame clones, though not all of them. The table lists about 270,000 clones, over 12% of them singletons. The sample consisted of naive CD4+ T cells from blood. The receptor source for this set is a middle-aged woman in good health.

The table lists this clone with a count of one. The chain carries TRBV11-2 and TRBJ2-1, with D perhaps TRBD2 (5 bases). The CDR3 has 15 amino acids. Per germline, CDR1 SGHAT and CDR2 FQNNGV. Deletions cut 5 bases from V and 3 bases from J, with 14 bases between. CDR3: CASSKPPLDYNEQFF. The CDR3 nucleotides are TGTGCCAGCAGCAAACCCCCACTAGACTACAATGAGCAGTTCTTC.

In DNA form, the CDR3 reads TGTGCCAGCAGCAAAGACATCCGGGACACCCCAAAGGAGCAGTACTTC. It codes for CASSKDIRDTPKEQYF. V usage is TRBV21-1 and J usage is TRBJ2-7; the listed D gene, TRBD1, was not tested against the DNA. TRBV21-1 is assigned pseudogene status. The CDR3 has 16 amino acids.

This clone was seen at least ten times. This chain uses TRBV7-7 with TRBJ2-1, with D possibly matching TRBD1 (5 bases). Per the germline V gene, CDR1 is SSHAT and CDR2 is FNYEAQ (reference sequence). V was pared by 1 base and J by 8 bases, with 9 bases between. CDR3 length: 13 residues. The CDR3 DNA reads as TGTGCCAGCAGCTTAGGTGTAGGGGATGAGCAGTTCTTC. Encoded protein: CASSLGVGDEQFF.

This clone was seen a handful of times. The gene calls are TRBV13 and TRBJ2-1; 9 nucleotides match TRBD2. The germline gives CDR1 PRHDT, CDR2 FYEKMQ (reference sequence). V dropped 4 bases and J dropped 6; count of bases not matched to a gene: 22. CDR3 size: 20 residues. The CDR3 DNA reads TGTGCCAGCAGCTCCCCCCTTAGGAGCGGGGGGCCCCCGCTTCGCAATGAGCAGTTCTTC. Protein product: CASSSPLRSGGPPLRNEQFF.

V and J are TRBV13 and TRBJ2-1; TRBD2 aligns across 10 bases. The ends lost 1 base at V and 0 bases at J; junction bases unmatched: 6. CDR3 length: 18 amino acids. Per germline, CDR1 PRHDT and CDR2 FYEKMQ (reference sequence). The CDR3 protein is CASSLDPSGGGSYNEQFF. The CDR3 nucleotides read TGTGCCAGCAGCTTAGATCCTAGCGGGGGAGGCTCCTACAATGAGCAGTTCTTC.

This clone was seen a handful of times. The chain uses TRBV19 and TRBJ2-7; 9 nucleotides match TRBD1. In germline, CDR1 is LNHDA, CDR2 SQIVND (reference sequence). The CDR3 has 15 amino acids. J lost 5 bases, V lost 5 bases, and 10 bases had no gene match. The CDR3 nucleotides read TGTGCCAGTAGTCAGCCCGGACAGGGGACCAACGAGCAGTACTTC. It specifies CASSQPGQGTNEQYF.

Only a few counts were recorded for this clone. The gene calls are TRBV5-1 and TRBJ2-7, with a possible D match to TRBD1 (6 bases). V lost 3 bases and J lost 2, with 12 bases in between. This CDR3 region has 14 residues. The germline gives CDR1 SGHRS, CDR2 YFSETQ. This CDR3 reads CASSSPDRAYEQYF. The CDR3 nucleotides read TGCGCCAGCAGCTCGCCGGACAGAGCCTACGAGCAGTACTTC.

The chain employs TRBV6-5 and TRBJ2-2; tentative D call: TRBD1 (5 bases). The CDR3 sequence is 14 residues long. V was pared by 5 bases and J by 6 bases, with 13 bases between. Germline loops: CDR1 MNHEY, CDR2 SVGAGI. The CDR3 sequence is CASSHDKGAGELFF. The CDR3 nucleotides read TGTGCCAGCAGTCACGACAAAGGGGCCGGGGAGCTGTTTTTT.

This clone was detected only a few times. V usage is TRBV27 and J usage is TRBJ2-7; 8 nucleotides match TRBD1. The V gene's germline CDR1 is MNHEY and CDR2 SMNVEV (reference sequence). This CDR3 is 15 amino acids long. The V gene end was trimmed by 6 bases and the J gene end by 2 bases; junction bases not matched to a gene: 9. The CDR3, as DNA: TGTGCCAGCAGAGGACTACAGGGGGTACCCTACGAGCAGTACTTC. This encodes CASRGLQGVPYEQYF.

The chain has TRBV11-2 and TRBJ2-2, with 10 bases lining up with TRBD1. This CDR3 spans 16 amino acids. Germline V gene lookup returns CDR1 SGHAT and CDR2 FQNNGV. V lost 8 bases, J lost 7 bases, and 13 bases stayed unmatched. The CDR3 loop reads CASRIAGQGLVGELFF. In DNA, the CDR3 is TGTGCCAGCCGAATAGCGGGACAGGGGTTGGTCGGGGAGCTGTTTTTT.